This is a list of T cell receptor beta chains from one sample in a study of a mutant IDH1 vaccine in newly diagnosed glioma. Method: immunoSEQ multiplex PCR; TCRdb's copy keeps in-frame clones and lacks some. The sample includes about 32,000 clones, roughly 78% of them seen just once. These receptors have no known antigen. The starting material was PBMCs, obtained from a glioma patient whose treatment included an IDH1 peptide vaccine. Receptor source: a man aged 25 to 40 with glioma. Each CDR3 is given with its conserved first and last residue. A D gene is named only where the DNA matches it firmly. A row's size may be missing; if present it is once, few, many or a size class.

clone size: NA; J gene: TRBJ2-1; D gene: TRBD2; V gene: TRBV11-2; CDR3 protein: CASSSQGTSLNEQFF; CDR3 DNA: TGTGCCAGCAGCTCACAGGGGACTAGCCTCAATGAGCAGTTCTTC
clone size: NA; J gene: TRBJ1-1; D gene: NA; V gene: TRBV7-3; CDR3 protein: CASSREAEHNTEAFF; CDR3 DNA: TGTGCCAGCAGCCGCGAAGCAGAGCATAACACTGAAGCTTTCTTT
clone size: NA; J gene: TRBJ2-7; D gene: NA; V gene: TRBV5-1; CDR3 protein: CASSFGSYEQYF; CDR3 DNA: TGCGCCAGCAGCTTCGGCAGCTACGAGCAGTACTTC
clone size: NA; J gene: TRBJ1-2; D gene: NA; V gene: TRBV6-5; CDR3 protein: CASSYSGGPSYYGYTF; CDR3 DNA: TGTGCCAGCAGTTACTCGGGCGGACCTTCCTACTATGGCTACACCTTC
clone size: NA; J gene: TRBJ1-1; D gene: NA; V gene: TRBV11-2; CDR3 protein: CASSLGRVNTEAFF; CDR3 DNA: TGTGCCAGCAGCCTCGGGCGGGTAAACACTGAAGCTTTCTTT
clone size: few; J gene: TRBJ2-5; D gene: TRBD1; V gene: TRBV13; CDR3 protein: CASSSEQDRTGQETQYF; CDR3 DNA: TGTGCCAGCAGCTCTGAGCAGGATCGGACAGGCCAAGAGACCCAGTACTTC
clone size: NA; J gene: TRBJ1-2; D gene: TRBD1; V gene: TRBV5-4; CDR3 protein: CASSIGGESYGYTF; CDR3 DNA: TGTGCCAGCAGCATAGGGGGCGAAAGCTATGGCTACACCTTC
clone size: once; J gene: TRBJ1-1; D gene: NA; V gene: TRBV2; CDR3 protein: CASSFQQGNTEAFF; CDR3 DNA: TGTGCCAGCAGTTTCCAACAGGGGAACACTGAAGCTTTCTTT
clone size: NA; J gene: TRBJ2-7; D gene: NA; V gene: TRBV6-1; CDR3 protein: CASSEDIGFSYEQYF; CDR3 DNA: TGTGCCAGCAGTGAAGATATAGGTTTTTCCTACGAGCAGTACTTC
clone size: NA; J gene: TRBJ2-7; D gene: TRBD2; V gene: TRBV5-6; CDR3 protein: CASSLGTSNEQYF; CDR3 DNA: TGTGCCAGCAGCTTGGGGACTAGCAACGAGCAGTACTTC
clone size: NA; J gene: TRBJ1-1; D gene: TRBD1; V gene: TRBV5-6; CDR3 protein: CASSKGTGGLGTEAFF; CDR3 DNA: TGTGCCAGCAGCAAAGGGACAGGGGGCTTGGGAACTGAAGCTTTCTTT
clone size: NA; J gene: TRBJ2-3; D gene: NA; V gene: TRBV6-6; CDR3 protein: CASRPGGADTQYF; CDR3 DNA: TGTGCCAGCAGGCCAGGGGGGGCAGATACGCAGTATTTT
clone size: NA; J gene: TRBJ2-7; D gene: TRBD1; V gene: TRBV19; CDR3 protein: CASSRTGASYEQYF; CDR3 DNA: TGTGCCAGTAGCCGGACAGGGGCATCCTACGAGCAGTACTTC
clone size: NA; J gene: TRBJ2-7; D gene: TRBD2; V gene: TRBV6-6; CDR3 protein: CASSGGGQLPDQQYF; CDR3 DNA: TGTGCCAGCAGCGGGGGGGGACAACTTCCCGACCAGCAGTACTTC
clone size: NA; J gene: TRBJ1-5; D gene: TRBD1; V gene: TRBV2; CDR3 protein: CATNGRQGDQPQHF; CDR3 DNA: TGTGCCACCAATGGGAGACAGGGGGATCAGCCCCAGCATTTT
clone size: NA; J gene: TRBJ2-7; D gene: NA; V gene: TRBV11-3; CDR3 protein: CASSPGRGTTYEQYF; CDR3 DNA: TGTGCCAGCAGCCCTGGCAGAGGGACGACCTACGAGCAGTACTTC
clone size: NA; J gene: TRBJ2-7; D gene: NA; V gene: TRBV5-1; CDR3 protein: CASSFGSAGHDEQYF; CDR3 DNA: TGCGCCAGCAGCTTTGGATCCGCGGGGCACGACGAGCAGTACTTC
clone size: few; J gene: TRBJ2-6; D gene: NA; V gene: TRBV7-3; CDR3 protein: CASSPGLPGSGANVLTF; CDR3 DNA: TGTGCCAGCAGCCCGGGGCTCCCGGGCTCTGGGGCCAACGTCCTGACTTTC
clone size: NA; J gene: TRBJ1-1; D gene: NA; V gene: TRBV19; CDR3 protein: CASSSRQADEAFF; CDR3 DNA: TGTGCCAGTAGTTCCCGACAGGCGGATGAAGCTTTCTTT
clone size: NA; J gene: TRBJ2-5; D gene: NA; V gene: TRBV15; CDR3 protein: CATSEGVSAETQYF; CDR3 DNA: TGTGCCACCAGCGAAGGGGTTAGCGCTGAGACCCAGTACTTC
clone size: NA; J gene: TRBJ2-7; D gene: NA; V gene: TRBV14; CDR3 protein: CASSPHQGGEQYF; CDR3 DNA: TGTGCCAGCAGCCCCCACCAGGGAGGCGAGCAGTACTTC
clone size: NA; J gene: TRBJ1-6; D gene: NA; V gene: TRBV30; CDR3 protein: CAWRERESPLHF; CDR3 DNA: TGTGCCTGGAGAGAAAGGGAGTCACCCCTCCACTTT
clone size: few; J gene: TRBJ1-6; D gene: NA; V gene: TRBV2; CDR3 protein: CASVASRSSPLHF; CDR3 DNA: TGTGCCAGCGTAGCCTCGAGGAGTTCACCCCTCCACTTT
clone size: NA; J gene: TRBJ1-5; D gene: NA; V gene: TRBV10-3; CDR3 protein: CATGDGGSNQPQHF; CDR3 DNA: TGTGCCACCGGGGACGGCGGCAGCAATCAGCCCCAGCATTTT
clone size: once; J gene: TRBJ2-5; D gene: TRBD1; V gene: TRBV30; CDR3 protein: CAWSGTGWDETQYF; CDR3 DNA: TGTGCCTGGAGTGGGACAGGGTGGGATGAGACCCAGTACTTC
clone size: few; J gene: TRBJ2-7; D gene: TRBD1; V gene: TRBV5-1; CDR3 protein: CASSLRQGDYEQYF; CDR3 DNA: TGCGCCAGCAGCTTGAGGCAGGGGGACTACGAGCAGTACTTC
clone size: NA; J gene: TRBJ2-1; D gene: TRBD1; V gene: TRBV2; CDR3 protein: CASSPDRGVNEQFF; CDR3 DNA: TGTGCCAGCAGCCCGGACAGGGGGGTGAATGAGCAGTTCTTC
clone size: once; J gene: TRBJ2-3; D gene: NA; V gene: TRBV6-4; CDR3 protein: CASSDGLASTDTQYF; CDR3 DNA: TGTGCCAGCAGTGACGGGCTGGCTAGCACAGATACGCAGTATTTT
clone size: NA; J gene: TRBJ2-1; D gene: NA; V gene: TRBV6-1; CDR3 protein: CASLGLREGREQFF; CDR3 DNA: TGTGCCAGCCTTGGTCTCAGGGAAGGGAGGGAGCAGTTCTTC
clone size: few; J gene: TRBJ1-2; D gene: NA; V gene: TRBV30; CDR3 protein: CAWSVEGGGGYTF; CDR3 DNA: TGTGCCTGGAGTGTAGAAGGAGGCGGTGGCTACACCTTC
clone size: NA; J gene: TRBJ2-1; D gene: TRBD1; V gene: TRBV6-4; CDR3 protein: CASSVSTGDNEQFF; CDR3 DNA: TGTGCCAGCAGTGTCTCTACAGGGGACAATGAGCAGTTCTTC
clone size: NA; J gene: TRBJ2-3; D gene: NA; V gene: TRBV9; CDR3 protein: CASSPEGRTDTQYF; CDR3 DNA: TGTGCCAGCAGCCCGGAGGGCCGAACAGATACGCAGTATTTT
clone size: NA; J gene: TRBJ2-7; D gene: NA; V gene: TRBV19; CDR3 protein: CASSIRRLGQVYEQYF; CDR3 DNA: TGTGCCAGTAGTATCAGACGTTTGGGACAAGTCTACGAGCAGTACTTC
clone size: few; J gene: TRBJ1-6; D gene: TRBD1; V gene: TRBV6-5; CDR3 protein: CASSYLSRGRNSPLHF; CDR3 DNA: TGTGCCAGCAGTTACCTTTCCAGGGGGAGGAATTCACCCCTCCACTTT
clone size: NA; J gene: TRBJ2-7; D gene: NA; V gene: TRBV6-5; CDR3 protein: CASSYSEEQYF; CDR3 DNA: TGTGCCAGCAGTTACTCAGAGGAGCAGTACTTC
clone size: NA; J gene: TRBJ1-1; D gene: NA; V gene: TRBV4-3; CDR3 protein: CASSPEQENTEAFF; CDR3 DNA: TGCGCCAGCAGCCCCGAGCAGGAGAACACTGAAGCTTTCTTT
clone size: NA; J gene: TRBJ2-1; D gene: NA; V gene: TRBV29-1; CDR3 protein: CSVEPRRVGYNEQFF; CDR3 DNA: TGCAGCGTTGAACCCCGGAGGGTTGGGTACAATGAGCAGTTCTTC
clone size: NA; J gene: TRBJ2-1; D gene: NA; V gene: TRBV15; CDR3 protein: CATSRDPRAGEQFF; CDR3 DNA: TGTGCCACCAGCAGAGATCCGAGGGCTGGTGAGCAGTTCTTC
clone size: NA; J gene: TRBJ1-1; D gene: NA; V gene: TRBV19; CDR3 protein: CASSRSRTNTEAFF; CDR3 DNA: TGTGCCAGTAGTCGGTCCCGGACCAACACTGAAGCTTTCTTT
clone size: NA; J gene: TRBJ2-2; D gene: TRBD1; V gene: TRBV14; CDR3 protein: CASSQAQGVGELFF; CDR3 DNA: TGTGCCAGCAGCCAAGCGCAGGGGGTCGGGGAGCTGTTTTTT
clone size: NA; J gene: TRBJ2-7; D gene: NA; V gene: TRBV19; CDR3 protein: CASSIDQGSYEQYF; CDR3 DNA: TGTGCCAGTAGTATAGATCAGGGATCCTACGAGCAGTACTTC
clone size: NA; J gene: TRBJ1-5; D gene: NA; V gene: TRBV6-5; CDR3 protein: CASSLKRNQPQHF; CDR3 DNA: TGTGCCAGCAGTTTAAAAAGAAATCAGCCCCAGCATTTT
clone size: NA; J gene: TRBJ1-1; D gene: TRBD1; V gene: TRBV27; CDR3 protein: CASSLRTGLYTEAFF; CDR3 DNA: TGTGCCAGCAGTTTACGGACAGGGTTGTACACTGAAGCTTTCTTT
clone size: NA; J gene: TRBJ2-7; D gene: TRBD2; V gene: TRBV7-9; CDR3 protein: CASTPGREYEQYF; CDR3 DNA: TGTGCCAGCACCCCCGGGCGGGAGTACGAGCAGTACTTC
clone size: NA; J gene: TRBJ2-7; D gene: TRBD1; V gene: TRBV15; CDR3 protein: CATSNGQVHEQYF; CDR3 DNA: TGTGCCACCAGCAACGGACAGGTTCACGAGCAGTACTTC
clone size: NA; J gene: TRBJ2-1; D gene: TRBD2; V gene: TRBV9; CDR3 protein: CASSGMNAGGVRKFF; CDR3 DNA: TGTGCCAGCAGCGGCATGAACGCGGGGGGGGTACGCAAGTTCTTC
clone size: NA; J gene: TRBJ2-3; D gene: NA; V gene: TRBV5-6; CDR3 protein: CASSLESHTQYF; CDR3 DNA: TGTGCCAGCAGCTTGGAATCCCATACGCAGTATTTT
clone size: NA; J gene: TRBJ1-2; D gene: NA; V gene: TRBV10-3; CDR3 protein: CAISERGDDYGYTF; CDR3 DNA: TGTGCCATCAGTGAGCGGGGGGACGACTATGGCTACACCTTC
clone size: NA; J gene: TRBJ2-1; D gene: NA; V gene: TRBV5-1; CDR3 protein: CASSLVWSEQFF; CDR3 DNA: TGCGCCAGCAGCTTGGTATGGAGTGAGCAGTTCTTC
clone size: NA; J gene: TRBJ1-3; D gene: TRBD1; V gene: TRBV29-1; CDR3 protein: CSVEGGQGSSGNTIYF; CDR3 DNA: TGCAGCGTTGAAGGTGGACAGGGTTCTTCTGGAAACACCATATATTTT
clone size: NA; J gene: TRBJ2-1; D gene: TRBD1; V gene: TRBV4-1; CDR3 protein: CASSRLTGGSYNEQFF; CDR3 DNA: TGCGCCAGCAGCCGCCTTACAGGGGGTTCGTACAATGAGCAGTTCTTC
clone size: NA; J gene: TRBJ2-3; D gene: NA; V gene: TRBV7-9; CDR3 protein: CASSSSWTESTDTQYF; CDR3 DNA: TGTGCCAGCAGCTCTTCCTGGACAGAAAGCACAGATACGCAGTATTTT
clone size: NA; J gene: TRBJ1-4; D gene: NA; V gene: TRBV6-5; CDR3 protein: CASSLRGLNEKLFF; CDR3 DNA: TGTGCCAGCAGTCTGCGGGGACTTAATGAAAAACTGTTTTTT
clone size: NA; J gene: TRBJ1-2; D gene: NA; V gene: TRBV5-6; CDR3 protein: CASSTGTVHFGYTF; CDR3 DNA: TGTGCCAGCAGCACCGGGACGGTGCATTTTGGCTACACCTTC